In its sample, the clone carrying this T cell receptor beta chain was seen once. The antigen is not known. One end of the junction is discordant with germline, which a read error may explain. Via MiXCR, TCRdb re-called the RACE reads, giving one row per CDR3 protein. The sample holds 100,000 or so distinct CDR3 sequences, roughly 10% seen once. The sample is drawn from a study of human T cells and chemical hapten exposure. Regarding the study as a whole: Donors' alopecia may make their immune response differ from healthy people's. The formation of large CDR3 similarity clusters by expanded TCRs significantly exceeded that of controls.

This CDR3 contains 12 residues. The germline V gene has CDR1 SGHTA and CDR2 FQGNSA. Time point described: patch test 1, 2 weeks after DPC sensitization. Treatment: therapeutic diphenylcyclopropenone sensitization with weekly scalp DPC. The rearrangement joins TRBV7-2 to TRBJ1-6; D is unresolved. The specimen comprised whole blood, sampled in connection with sensitization to the hapten diphenylcyclopropenone (DPC). The TCR was taken from a man aged 35 to 55 with alopecia areata. Some clones in this sample may be carry-over from other donors' samples. The CDR3 region is CASSPPGSPLNF. DNA of the CDR3: TGTGCCAGCAGCCCCCCCGGTTCACCCCTCAACTTT.